What follows are 11 T cell receptor beta chains derived from one specimen sequenced in a study of blood T cell repertoires in COVID-19. Measured with immunoSEQ multiplex PCR; TCRdb has only the in-frame clones, and not every one. The data hold approximately 300,000 clones, with 70% to 90% observed a single time. The sample taken for sequencing was peripheral blood. Receptors originate from a middle-aged woman with acute or convalescent COVID-19.

The chain combines TRBV15 with TRBJ2-1; 7 bases agree with TRBD1. The length of the CDR3 is 17 residues. Losses at the gene ends were 3 bases for V and 5 bases for J; bases not matched to a gene: 13. Germline CDR1 reads LNHNV; CDR2 reads YYDKDF (reference sequence). The CDR3 coding sequence is TGTGCCACCAGCAGGATCATCCTCCGACAGGGCAACAATGAGCAGTTCTTC. It specifies CATSRIILRQGNNEQFF.

This chain connects TRBV19 to TRBJ1-5; D unclear. The CDR3 consists of 16 residues. Trimming stripped 3 bases from V and 0 bases from J, with 12 bases between. Germline CDR1 LNHDA, CDR2 SQIVND (reference sequence). This CDR3 is CASSIGTGGSNQPQHF. The CDR3 nucleotides read TGTGCCAGTAGTATCGGTACCGGAGGTAGCAATCAGCCCCAGCATTTT.

The chain couples TRBV6-5 to TRBJ2-5, with 7 bases matching TRBD1. The germline CDR1 and CDR2 sequences are MNHEY and SVGAGI. With V trimmed by 6 bases and J by 5 bases, 6 bases remained unmatched. This CDR3 is 13 amino acids long. The CDR3 reads CASRPGQLETQYF. The CDR3 region has the DNA TGTGCCAGCAGGCCGGGACAGCTGGAGACCCAGTACTTC.

There are a few counts of this clone. The CDR3 bases are TGTGCCACCAGTGATGGACAATACTATGGCTACACCTTC. The encoded protein is CATSDGQYYGYTF. The chain recombines TRBV24-1 with TRBJ1-2; perhaps TRBD1 as D (5 bases). CDR1 is KGHDR, CDR2 SFDVKD, per germline. V lost 3 bases and J 3 bases, leaving 7 bases between the germline ends. There are 13 residues in the CDR3.

This clone has only a few counts. The chain joins TRBV9 to TRBJ1-2; tentatively, D is TRBD1 (6 bases). The CDR3 totals 13 residues. The V end was cut by 4 bases, the J end by 10 bases, with 17 bases between. Germline V gives CDR1 SGDLS, CDR2 YYNGEE. The CDR3 here is CASSPMTTGLYTF. The CDR3 DNA follows: TGTGCCAGCAGCCCTATGACTACAGGGCTCTACACCTTC.

This chain connects TRBV6-6 to TRBJ1-2, with 9 bases fitting TRBD1. CDR1 MNHNY and CDR2 SVGAGI come from the germline V gene (reference sequence). The CDR3 length is 15 residues. J was trimmed by 8 bases and V by 2 bases; bases with no gene match: 9. CDR3 nucleotides: TGTGCCAGCAGTTACGCCCCGGACAGGGGCACGGGCTACACCTTC. Its protein product is CASSYAPDRGTGYTF.

The chain uses TRBV4-1 and TRBJ1-2; 11 bases match TRBD1. Germline V gene lookup returns CDR1 MGHRA and CDR2 YSYEKL. V lost 4 bases and J lost 7; bases outside the gene matches: 5. The CDR3 is 14 residues long. CDR3 region: CASSLGQGAPGYTF. The DNA for the CDR3 is TGCGCCAGCAGCCTAGGACAGGGGGCGCCTGGCTACACCTTC.

The V call is TRBV9, the J call TRBJ2-5, with D perhaps matching TRBD2 (5 bases). The CDR3 length is 16 residues. Germline loops: CDR1 SGDLS, CDR2 YYNGEE. Trimming shortened V by 0 bases and J by 2 bases, and 14 bases separated the two germline ends. The CDR3 nucleotides read TGTGCCAGCAGCGTAGGCGTGTCGGGCGGGCAAGAGACCCAGTACTTC. This translates into CASSVGVSGGQETQYF.

This clone was observed a single time. The CDR3 coding sequence is TGTGCCAGCAGCCAGAAGCAGGGGGCGCTTGGTGAAAAACTGTTTTTT. This codes for CASSQKQGALGEKLFF. The V call is TRBV3-1 (or the pseudogene TRBV3-2), the J call TRBJ1-4, with 8 bases identical to TRBD1. The CDR3 is 16 amino acids. With V trimmed by 3 bases and J by 7 bases, 10 bases remained unmatched. Germline V gives CDR1 LGHDT, CDR2 YNNKEL (reference sequence).

J is TRBJ1-2 and V is TRBV5-8; 8 positions match TRBD1. The CDR3 consists of 14 residues. V lost 4 bases to trimming and J lost 5 bases; unmatched junction nucleotides: 7. Germline CDR1 reads SGHTS; CDR2 reads YDEGEE. CDR3 DNA: TGTGCCAGCAGCACCCAGACAGGGGAGTATGGCTACACCTTC. Translation gives CASSTQTGEYGYTF.

V gene TRBV4-1 combines with J gene TRBJ1-1; perhaps TRBD1 as D (5 bases). The germline CDR1 and CDR2 sequences are MGHRA and YSYEKL. The CDR3 contains 16 residues. Between the trimmed V and J ends, which lost 4 bases and 1 base, there was a span of 16 bases. CDR3 protein: CASSPGGGSRNTEAFF. Here the CDR3 DNA reads TGCGCCAGCAGCCCGGGGGGAGGCTCACGGAACACTGAAGCTTTCTTT.